The 32 T cell receptor beta chains below come from one sample, sequenced in a study of OX40 agonist ivuxolimab in advanced cancers. TCRdb's copy holds only in-frame clones and misses some; the assay was immunoSEQ multiplex PCR. The top ten hold 12% of the sample, which has 12,000 or so clones, under 75% seen once. Sequenced here: CD4+ or CD8+ T cells sorted from blood, sampled in a trial of the OX40 agonist ivuxolimab. The receptor source for this set is an adult with an advanced solid tumor such as melanoma, head and neck, liver or kidney cancer.

The chain carries TRBV5-1 and TRBJ1-2; tentative D call: TRBD1 (5 bases). V was pared by 4 bases and J by 5 bases, with 18 bases between. Germline CDR1 SGHRS, CDR2 YFSETQ. There are 15 residues in the CDR3. CDR3 DNA: TGCGCCAGCAGCCCCGGGACGACCGCGCGGTATGGCTACACCTTC. It yields the protein CASSPGTTARYGYTF.

This clone was counted a few times. The chain recombines TRBV6-1 with TRBJ2-1, with TRBD2 matching over 7 bases. J was trimmed by 6 bases and V by 8 bases; bases with no gene match: 1. The CDR3 spans 11 residues. Per the germline V gene, CDR1 is MNHNS and CDR2 is SASEGT. The CDR3 region is CASWGGNEQFF. The CDR3 bases are TGTGCCAGCTGGGGGGGCAATGAGCAGTTCTTC.

J is TRBJ2-7 and V is TRBV28, with D possibly TRBD2 on 6 matching bases. CDR1 and CDR2 from the germline V gene are MDHEN and SYDVKM. Trimming removed 3 bases at V and 2 bases at J, with 8 bases between. The CDR3 has 13 residues. The CDR3 DNA reads TGTGCCAGCAGTTTGGAGGGCACCTACGAGCAGTACTTC. Amino acids: CASSLEGTYEQYF.

The J gene is TRBJ1-2, the V gene TRBV28, with 9 bases fitting TRBD1. The CDR3 contains 17 residues. The junction had 12 bases not matched to a gene; V was cut back by 5 bases and J by 2 bases. Germline CDR1 and CDR2: MDHEN and SYDVKM. The CDR3 DNA sequence: TGTGCCAGCAGTACACCCAAGTCCGGGACAGGGAACTATGGCTACACCTTC. Protein sequence: CASSTPKSGTGNYGYTF.

This chain connects TRBV19 to TRBJ2-5; D gene ambiguous. The V end was cut by 6 bases, the J end by 5 bases, with 13 bases between. Germline V gene sequence: CDR1 LNHDA, CDR2 SQIVND (reference sequence). This CDR3 is 13 amino acids long. The DNA for the CDR3 is TGTGCCAGTAGGGACGTTGGGTGGGAGACCCAGTACTTC. It encodes CASRDVGWETQYF.

The chain is built from TRBV27 and TRBJ2-1; D could derive from TRBD1 or TRBD2 (6 bases each). V was cut by 8 bases and J by 4 bases, with 9 bases left in between. This CDR3 is built from 12 residues. The germline V gene encodes CDR1 MNHEY and CDR2 SMNVEV (reference sequence). The CDR3 DNA reads TGTGCCAGCGGGGGGCCGTACAATGAGCAGTTCTTC. It is translated as CASGGPYNEQFF.

The chain couples TRBV25-1 to TRBJ2-7; D may match TRBD1 or TRBD2 (5 bases each). The V gene's germline CDR1 is MGHDK and CDR2 SYGVNS. The CDR3 spans 11 residues. CDR3 nucleotides: TGTGCTACCGGGGCCTACTACGAGCAGTACTTC. This codes for CATGAYYEQYF.

The chain employs TRBV6-6 and TRBJ2-7; possible D gene TRBD1, 6 bases. CDR1 is MNHNY and CDR2 is SVGAGI in the germline V gene (reference sequence). Trimming cost V 1 base and J 5 bases, with 12 bases left between them. This CDR3 has 14 amino acids. The CDR3 DNA sequence: TGTGCCAGCAGTTACTATTCAGGGGCCGACGAGCAGTACTTC. Translated: CASSYYSGADEQYF.

The chain links TRBV6-5 to TRBJ1-2; D remains unclear. The CDR3 totals 13 residues. Germline loops: CDR1 MNHEY, CDR2 SVGAGI. V was trimmed by 2 bases and J by 10 bases, leaving 14 bases between them. The CDR3 bases are TGTGCCAGCAGTTACCCCGGCCTGGACTTCTACACCTTC. It encodes CASSYPGLDFYTF.

The chain carries TRBV7-7 and TRBJ2-6; D is unresolved. The CDR3 has 18 amino acids. With 5 bases removed from V and 5 bases from J, the gap between germline ends came to 22 bases. Germline CDR1 SSHAT, CDR2 FNYEAQ (reference sequence). This chain's CDR3 is CASSIWFKCQSRANVLTF. CDR3 bases: TGTGCCAGCAGCATTTGGTTTAAGTGCCAAAGTCGGGCCAACGTCCTGACTTTC.

This clone was observed a single time. The V gene is TRBV2, the J gene TRBJ2-7, with a weak D call TRBD2 (7 bases). Germline V gives CDR1 SNHLY, CDR2 FYNNEI. Trimming removed 5 bases from V and 4 bases from J, with 21 bases in between. This CDR3 comprises 16 residues. The chain's CDR3 is CASSKAGAGIFYEQYF. The CDR3 nucleotides are TGTGCCAGCAGTAAGGCGGGGGCCGGTATCTTTTACGAGCAGTACTTC. The full variable domain, its missing parts supplied by reference TRBV2 and TRBJ2-7, is EPEVTQTPSHQVTQMGQEVILRCVPISNHLYFYWYRQILGQKVEFLVSFYNNEISEKSEIFDDQFSVERPDGSNFTLKIRSTKLEDSAMYFCASSKAGAGIFYEQYFGPGTRLTVT.

The chain has TRBV5-6 and TRBJ1-5; D remains ambiguous. The V end was cut by 0 bases, the J end by 4 bases, with 8 bases between. The CDR3 contains 14 residues. The germline gives CDR1 SGHDT, CDR2 YYEEEE. For the CDR3, the DNA is TGTGCCAGCAGCTTGGTAGGCGCTAATCAGCCCCAGCATTTT. This sequence encodes CASSLVGANQPQHF. Supplemented by reference TRBV5-6 and TRBJ1-5, the full variable domain reads DAGVTQSPTHLIKTRGQQVTLRCSPKSGHDTVSWYQQALGQGPQFIFQYYEEEERQRGNFPDRFSGHQFPNYSSELNVNALLLGDSALYLCASSLVGANQPQHFGDGTRLSIL.

This chain connects TRBV2 to TRBJ2-2, with a possible D match to TRBD2 (6 bases). Trimming took off 6 bases at V and 2 bases at J, with 13 bases between the two ends. The CDR3 extends over 15 amino acids. Germline V CDR1 and CDR2: SNHLY, FYNNEI. The CDR3, as DNA: TGTGCCAGCAGGACGGGACTCATCAACACCGGGGAGCTGTTTTTT. Translating it yields CASRTGLINTGELFF.

The chain carries TRBV28 and TRBJ2-6; 7 nucleotides line up with TRBD1. The CDR3 has 17 amino acids. Germline V CDR1 and CDR2: MDHEN, SYDVKM. Trimming at V came to 5 bases and at J to 1 base, leaving 8 bases not matched to a gene. DNA of the CDR3: TGTGCCAGCAGTAGGACAGGATCGTCGTCTGGGGCCAACGTCCTGACTTTC. Its protein is CASSRTGSSSGANVLTF. The full variable domain, its missing parts supplied by reference TRBV28 and TRBJ2-6, is DVKVTQSSRYLVKRTGEKVFLECVQDMDHENMFWYRQDPGLGLRLIYFSYDVKMKEKGDIPEGYSVSREKKERFSLILESASTNQTSMYLCASSRTGSSSGANVLTFGAGSRLTVL.

This clone was seen a few times. CDR3 in amino acids: CASSSYGYSADTQYF. The CDR3 DNA sequence: TGTGCCAGCAGTTCTTACGGATACTCGGCAGATACGCAGTATTTT. J is TRBJ2-3 and V is TRBV28; D gene ambiguous. The CDR3 contains 15 residues. Between the trimmed V and J ends, which lost 4 bases and 4 bases, there was a span of 15 bases. Germline CDR1 reads MDHEN; CDR2 reads SYDVKM.

The chain is built from TRBV7-3 and TRBJ2-5; TRBD1 matches 7 bases. CDR3 length: 15 residues. Trimming took 3 bases from V and 0 from J; bases not matched to a gene: 4. Germline loops: CDR1 SGHTA, CDR2 FQGTGA. CDR3 DNA sequence: TGTGCCAGCAGCTTGGCAGGGGGTGACCAAGAGACCCAGTACTTC. This gives the protein CASSLAGGDQETQYF.

Within the sample, this clone is medium-sized (0.01 to 0.1%). This sequence joins TRBV27 and TRBJ1-2; 10 bases fit TRBD1. The J segment lost 3 bases and the V segment lost 6 bases, leaving 10 bases of the junction unmatched. The CDR3 contains 16 residues. Germline loops: CDR1 MNHEY, CDR2 SMNVEV (reference sequence). For the CDR3, the DNA is TGTGCCAGCAGCTCCAGACAGGGGGCGAGGGACTATGGCTACACCTTC. Protein product: CASSSRQGARDYGYTF.

V gene TRBV4-1 combines with J gene TRBJ2-5; possible D gene TRBD2, 6 bases. The germline V and J ends were trimmed by 0 bases and 7 bases, with 12 bases remaining between them. Germline V CDR1 and CDR2: MGHRA, YSYEKL. The CDR3 has 14 amino acids. DNA of the CDR3: TGCGCCAGCAGCCAAGAGGAGGGAAGGGGGACCCAGTACTTC. Translated: CASSQEEGRGTQYF.

This chain joins TRBV4-1 and TRBJ2-1, with 11 nucleotides matching TRBD2. V shed 5 bases and J 0 bases; nucleotides not matched to a gene: 0. Germline V lookup: CDR1 MGHRA, CDR2 YSYEKL. The CDR3 is 15 amino acids. CDR3 nucleotides: TGCGCCAGCAGCACTAGCGGGAGCTCCTACAATGAGCAGTTCTTC. Its translation: CASSTSGSSYNEQFF.

This clone is deemed medium-sized. This sequence joins TRBV4-2 and TRBJ2-4, with 7 bases matching TRBD2. This CDR3 spans 17 amino acids. V lost 0 bases to trimming and J lost 0 bases; unmatched junction nucleotides: 5. Germline CDR1 LGHNA, CDR2 YNFKEQ. CDR3 sequence reads: CASSQEWSGVAKNIQYF. The DNA of the CDR3 is TGTGCCAGCAGCCAAGAGTGGAGCGGGGTAGCCAAAAACATTCAGTACTTC.

In its sample, this clone was seen a few times. The chain uses TRBV9 and TRBJ2-2, with D perhaps matching TRBD1 (6 bases). Germline CDR1 reads SGDLS; CDR2 reads YYNGEE. Trimming stripped 4 bases from V and 2 bases from J, with 18 bases between. The CDR3 length is 17 residues. This CDR3 reads CASSLRQDSPNTGELFF. DNA of the CDR3: TGTGCCAGCAGCCTTAGACAGGACTCCCCCAACACCGGGGAGCTGTTTTTT. The full variable domain, rest sourced from reference TRBV9 and TRBJ2-2, is DSGVTQTPKHLITATGQRVTLRCSPRSGDLSVYWYQQSLDQGLQFLIQYYNGEERAKGNILERFSAQQFPDLHSELNLSSLELGDSALYFCASSLRQDSPNTGELFFGEGSRLTVL.

This chain uses TRBV14 with TRBJ2-2, with no clear D. Germline-derived CDR1 and CDR2 are SGHDN and FVKESK. This CDR3 comprises 15 residues. V lost 0 bases and J lost 4, with 9 bases in between. Here the CDR3 DNA reads TGTGCCAGCAGCCAAGAACTGGTGTCCACCGGGGAGCTGTTTTTT. Translated, it gives CASSQELVSTGELFF.

The chain links TRBV10-2 to TRBJ2-7; possibly TRBD1 or TRBD2 for D (5 bases each). The CDR3 is made up of 13 amino acids. Germline V lookup: CDR1 WSHSY, CDR2 SAAADI. Between the trimmed V and J ends, which lost 5 bases and 1 base, there was a span of 9 bases. Written as DNA, the CDR3 is TGCGCCAGCAGTAGGGACGGATCCTACGAGCAGTACTTC. Translating it yields CASSRDGSYEQYF.

This clone is labeled medium-sized. The V call is TRBV28, the J call TRBJ1-5, with D possibly TRBD1 on 5 matching bases. CDR1 MDHEN and CDR2 SYDVKM come from the germline V gene. There are 15 residues in the CDR3. Trimming shortened V by 6 bases and J by 0 bases, and 12 bases separated the two germline ends. CDR3 nucleotides: TGTGCCAGCAGCTGGGACGGTTATAGCAATCAGCCCCAGCATTTT. Translated: CASSWDGYSNQPQHF.

The genes are TRBV20-1 and TRBJ1-1; D might be TRBD1 (5 bases). The CDR3 sequence is 11 residues long. Germline CDR1 is DFQATT and CDR2 is SNEGSKA (reference sequence). The ends were cut back, 4 bases at V and 12 bases at J, with 15 bases in the middle. CDR3 region: CSAISPGLPFF. The CDR3 DNA is TGCAGTGCTATTTCACCGGGACTCCCTTTCTTT.

This clone was recorded a few times. The sample has other DNA sequences that encode this CDR3 too. The chain uses TRBV5-6 and TRBJ2-2; D unresolved. This CDR3 is 13 amino acids long. Germline CDR1 reads SGHDT; CDR2 reads YYEEEE. The V and J ends lost 2 bases and 1 base respectively, with 3 bases between them. For the CDR3, the DNA is TGTGCCAGCAGCTTACAGAACACCGGGGAGCTGTTTTTT. Its translation: CASSLQNTGELFF.

This clone came up once. This chain joins TRBV18 and TRBJ2-5, with D perhaps given as TRBD1 or TRBD2 (8 bases each). The CDR3 loop spans 17 amino acids. In germline, CDR1 is KGHSH, CDR2 LQKENI. V lost 4 bases and J 5 bases, leaving 23 bases between the germline ends. This CDR3 reads CASSLTPRTGTRETQYF. CDR3 nucleotide sequence: TGTGCCAGCTCACTGACGCCCCGGACAGGGACTAGGGAGACCCAGTACTTC. Supplemented by reference TRBV18 and TRBJ2-5, the full variable domain reads NAGVMQNPRHLVRRRGQEARLRCSPMKGHSHVYWYRQLPEEGLKFMVYLQKENIIDESGMPKERFSAEFPKEGPSILRIQQVVRGDSAAYFCASSLTPRTGTRETQYFGPGTRLLVL.

The chain employs TRBV27 and TRBJ1-5, with no clear D. Trimming left V 5 bases short and J 0 bases short, with 8 bases between. The CDR3 length is 14 residues. CDR1 and CDR2 from the germline V gene are MNHEY and SMNVEV (reference sequence). The CDR3 DNA sequence: TGTGCCAGCAGTCACGACGGTAGCAATCAGCCCCAGCATTTT. Protein: CASSHDGSNQPQHF.

This clone was seen a few times. This sequence joins TRBV13 and TRBJ1-3; D unresolved. The CDR3 loop spans 16 amino acids. Germline CDR1 and CDR2: PRHDT and FYEKMQ (reference sequence). V lost 5 bases to trimming and J lost 0 bases, with 14 bases between them. In nucleotides, the CDR3 is TGTGCCAGCAGCCTACCGGGAGGCCACTCTGGAAACACCATATATTTT. Protein: CASSLPGGHSGNTIYF. Filled out from reference TRBV13 and TRBJ1-3, the complete variable domain reads AAGVIQSPRHLIKEKRETATLKCYPIPRHDTVYWYQQGPGQDPQFLISFYEKMQSDKGSIPDRFSAQQFSDYHSELNMSSLELGDSALYFCASSLPGGHSGNTIYFGEGSWLTVV.

This clone has only a few counts. V usage is TRBV19 and J usage is TRBJ1-2; D not resolved. Germline V gene lookup returns CDR1 LNHDA and CDR2 SQIVND (reference sequence). Trimming left V 3 bases short and J 4 bases short, with 12 bases between. The CDR3 is made up of 14 amino acids. DNA for the CDR3: TGTGCCAGTAGTATTGACGGGGTTAGCTATGGCTACACCTTC. It translates to CASSIDGVSYGYTF.

V usage is TRBV7-2 and J usage is TRBJ2-1, with 9 bases lining up with TRBD1. Unmatched junction bases numbered 2, after V lost 5 bases and J lost 0 bases. The germline V gene encodes CDR1 SGHTA and CDR2 FQGNSA. The CDR3 is 15 residues long. CDR3 loop: CASSRTGVSYNEQFF. CDR3 coding DNA: TGTGCCAGCAGCCGGACAGGGGTCTCCTACAATGAGCAGTTCTTC.

The V call is TRBV7-8, the J call TRBJ2-7, with TRBD2 matching over 11 bases. V dropped 4 bases and J dropped 3; count of bases not matched to a gene: 11. The CDR3 has 17 amino acids. The germline V gene has CDR1 SGHVS and CDR2 FQNEAQ. Here the CDR3 reads CASSSQSTSGSFYEQYF. CDR3 DNA sequence: TGTGCCAGCAGCTCCCAATCTACTAGCGGGAGTTTCTACGAGCAGTACTTC.